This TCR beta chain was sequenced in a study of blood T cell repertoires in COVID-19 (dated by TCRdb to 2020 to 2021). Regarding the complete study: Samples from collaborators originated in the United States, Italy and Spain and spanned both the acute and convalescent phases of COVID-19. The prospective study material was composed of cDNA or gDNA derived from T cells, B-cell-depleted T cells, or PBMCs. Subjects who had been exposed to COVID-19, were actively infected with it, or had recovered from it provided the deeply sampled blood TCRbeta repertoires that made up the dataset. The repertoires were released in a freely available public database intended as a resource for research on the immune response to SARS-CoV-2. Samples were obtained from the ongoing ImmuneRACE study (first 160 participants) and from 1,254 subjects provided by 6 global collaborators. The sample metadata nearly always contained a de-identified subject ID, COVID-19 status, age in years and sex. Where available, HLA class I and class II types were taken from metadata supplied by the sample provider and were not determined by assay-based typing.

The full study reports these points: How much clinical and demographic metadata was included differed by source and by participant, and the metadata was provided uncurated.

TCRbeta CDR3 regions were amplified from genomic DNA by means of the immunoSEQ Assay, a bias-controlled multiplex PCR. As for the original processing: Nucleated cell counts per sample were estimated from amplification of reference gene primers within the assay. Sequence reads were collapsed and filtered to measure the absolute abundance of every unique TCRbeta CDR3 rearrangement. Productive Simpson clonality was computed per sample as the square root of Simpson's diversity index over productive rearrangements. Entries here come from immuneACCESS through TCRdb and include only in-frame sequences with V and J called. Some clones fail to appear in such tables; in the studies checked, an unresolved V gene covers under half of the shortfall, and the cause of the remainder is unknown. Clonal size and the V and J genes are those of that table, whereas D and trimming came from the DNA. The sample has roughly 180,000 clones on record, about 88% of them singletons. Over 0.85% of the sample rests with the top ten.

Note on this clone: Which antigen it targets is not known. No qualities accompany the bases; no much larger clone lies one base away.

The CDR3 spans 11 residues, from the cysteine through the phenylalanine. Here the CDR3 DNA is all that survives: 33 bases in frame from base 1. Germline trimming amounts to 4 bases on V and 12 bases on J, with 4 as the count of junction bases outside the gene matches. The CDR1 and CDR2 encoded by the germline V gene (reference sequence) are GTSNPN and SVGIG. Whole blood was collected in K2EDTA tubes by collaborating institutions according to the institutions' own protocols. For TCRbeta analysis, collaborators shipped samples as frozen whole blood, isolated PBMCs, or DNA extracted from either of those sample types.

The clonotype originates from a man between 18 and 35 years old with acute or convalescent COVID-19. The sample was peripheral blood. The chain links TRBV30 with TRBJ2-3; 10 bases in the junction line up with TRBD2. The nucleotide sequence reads TGTGCCTGGACCTTAGCGGGGGGACAGTATTTT. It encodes CAWTLAGGQYF.